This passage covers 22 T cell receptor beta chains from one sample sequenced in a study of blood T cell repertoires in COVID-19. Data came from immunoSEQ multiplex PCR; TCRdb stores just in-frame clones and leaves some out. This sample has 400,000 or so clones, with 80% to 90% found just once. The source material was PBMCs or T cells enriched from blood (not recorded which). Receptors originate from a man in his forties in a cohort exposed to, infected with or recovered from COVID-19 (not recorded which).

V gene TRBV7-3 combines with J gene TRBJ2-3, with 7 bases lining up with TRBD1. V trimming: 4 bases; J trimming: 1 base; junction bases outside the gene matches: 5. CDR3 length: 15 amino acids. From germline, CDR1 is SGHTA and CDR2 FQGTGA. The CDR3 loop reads CASSSTGLGTDTQYF. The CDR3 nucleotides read TGTGCCAGCAGCTCGACAGGGTTGGGCACAGATACGCAGTATTTT.

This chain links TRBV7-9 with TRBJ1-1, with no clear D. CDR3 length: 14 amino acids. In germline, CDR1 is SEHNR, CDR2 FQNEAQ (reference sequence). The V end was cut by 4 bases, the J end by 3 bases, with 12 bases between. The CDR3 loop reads CASSSSTGYTEAFF. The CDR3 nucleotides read TGTGCCAGCAGCTCCTCAACGGGATACACTGAAGCTTTCTTT. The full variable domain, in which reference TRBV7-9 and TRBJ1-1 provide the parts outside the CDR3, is DTGVSQNPRHKITKRGQNVTFRCDPISEHNRLYWYRQTLGQGPEFLTYFQNEAQLEKSRLLSDRFSAERPKGSFSTLEIQRTEQGDSAMYLCASSSSTGYTEAFFGQGTRLTVV.

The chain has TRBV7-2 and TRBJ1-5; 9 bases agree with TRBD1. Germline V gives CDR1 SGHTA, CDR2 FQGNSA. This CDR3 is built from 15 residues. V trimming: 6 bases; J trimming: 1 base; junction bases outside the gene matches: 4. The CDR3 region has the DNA TGTGCCAGCAGTCAACAGGGGGCGAGCAATCAGCCCCAGCATTTT. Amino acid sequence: CASSQQGASNQPQHF.

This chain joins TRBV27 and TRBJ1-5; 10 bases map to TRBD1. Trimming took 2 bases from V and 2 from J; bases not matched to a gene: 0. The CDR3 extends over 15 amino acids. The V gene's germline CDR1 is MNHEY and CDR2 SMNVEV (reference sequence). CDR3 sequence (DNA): TGTGCCAGCAGTTTAGGGACAGGGGGCAATCAGCCCCAGCATTTT. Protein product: CASSLGTGGNQPQHF.

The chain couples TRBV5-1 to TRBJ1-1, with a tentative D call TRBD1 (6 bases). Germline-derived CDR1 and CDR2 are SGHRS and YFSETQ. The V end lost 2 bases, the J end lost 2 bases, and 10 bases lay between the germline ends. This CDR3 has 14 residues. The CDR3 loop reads CASSFGQYNTEAFF. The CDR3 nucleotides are TGCGCCAGCAGCTTCGGACAGTACAACACTGAAGCTTTCTTT.

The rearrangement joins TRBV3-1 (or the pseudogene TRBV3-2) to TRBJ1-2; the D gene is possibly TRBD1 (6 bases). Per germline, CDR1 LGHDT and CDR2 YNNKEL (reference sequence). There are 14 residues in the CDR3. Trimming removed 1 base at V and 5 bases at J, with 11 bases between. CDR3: CASSQGGTGYGYTF. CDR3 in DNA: TGTGCCAGCAGCCAAGGGGGAACAGGGTATGGCTACACCTTC.

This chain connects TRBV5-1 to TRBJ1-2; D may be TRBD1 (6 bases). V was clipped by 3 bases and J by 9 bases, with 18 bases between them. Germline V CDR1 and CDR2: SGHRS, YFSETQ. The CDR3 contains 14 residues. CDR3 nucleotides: TGCGCCAGCAGCTCCGGGGAACAGGGTGAGCGCTACACCTTC. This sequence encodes CASSSGEQGERYTF.

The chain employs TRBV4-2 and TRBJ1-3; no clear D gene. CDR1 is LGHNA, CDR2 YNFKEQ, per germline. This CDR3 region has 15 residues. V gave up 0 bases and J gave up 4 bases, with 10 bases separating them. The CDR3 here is CASSQDSTDGNTIYF. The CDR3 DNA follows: TGTGCCAGCAGCCAAGATTCCACAGACGGAAACACCATATATTTT.

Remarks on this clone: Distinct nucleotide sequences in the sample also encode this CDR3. The CDR3 bases are TGCGCCAGCAGCTGGGGGGACAGGTCGAACACTGAAGCTTTCTTT. Amino acids: CASSWGDRSNTEAFF. The chain is built from TRBV5-1 and TRBJ1-1, with 8 positions matching TRBD1. V shed 3 bases, J shed 1 base, and the junction held 5 bases outside the gene matches. The germline CDR1 and CDR2 sequences are SGHRS and YFSETQ. This CDR3 has 15 residues.

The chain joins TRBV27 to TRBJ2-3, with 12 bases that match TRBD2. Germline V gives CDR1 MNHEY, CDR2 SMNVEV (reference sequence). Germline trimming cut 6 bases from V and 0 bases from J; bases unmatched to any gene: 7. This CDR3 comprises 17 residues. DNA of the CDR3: TGTGCCAGCAGCAGAGGGACTAGCGGGTGGAGCACAGATACGCAGTATTTT. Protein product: CASSRGTSGWSTDTQYF.

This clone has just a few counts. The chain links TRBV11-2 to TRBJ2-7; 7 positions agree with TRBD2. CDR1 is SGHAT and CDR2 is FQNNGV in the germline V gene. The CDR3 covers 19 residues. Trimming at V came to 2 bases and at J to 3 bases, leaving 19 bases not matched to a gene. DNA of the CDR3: TGTGCCAGCAGCTTATCCGGAGGGATTAGCGGGTCTTTTTTCTACGAGCAGTACTTC. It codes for CASSLSGGISGSFFYEQYF.

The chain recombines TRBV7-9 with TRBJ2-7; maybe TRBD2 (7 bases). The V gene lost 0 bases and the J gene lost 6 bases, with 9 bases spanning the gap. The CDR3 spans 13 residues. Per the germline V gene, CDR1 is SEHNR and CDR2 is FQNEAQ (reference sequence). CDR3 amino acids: CASSLAGGREQYF. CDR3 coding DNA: TGTGCCAGCAGCTTAGCGGGGGGGCGCGAGCAGTACTTC.

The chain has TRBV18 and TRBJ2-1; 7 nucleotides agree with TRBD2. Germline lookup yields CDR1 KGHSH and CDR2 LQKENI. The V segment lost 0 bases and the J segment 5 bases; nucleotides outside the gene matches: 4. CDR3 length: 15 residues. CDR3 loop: CASSPPGLQDNEQFF. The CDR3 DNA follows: TGTGCCAGCTCACCACCGGGACTACAAGACAATGAGCAGTTCTTC.

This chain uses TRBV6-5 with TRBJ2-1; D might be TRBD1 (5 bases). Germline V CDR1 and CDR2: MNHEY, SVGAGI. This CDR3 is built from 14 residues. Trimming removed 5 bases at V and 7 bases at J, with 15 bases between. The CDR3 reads CASSIQQVGNEQFF. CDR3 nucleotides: TGTGCCAGCAGTATTCAACAGGTCGGGAATGAGCAGTTCTTC.

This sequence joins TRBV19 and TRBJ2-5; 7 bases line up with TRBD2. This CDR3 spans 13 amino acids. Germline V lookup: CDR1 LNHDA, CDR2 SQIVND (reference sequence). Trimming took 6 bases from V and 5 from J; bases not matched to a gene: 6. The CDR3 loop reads CASRGGEWETQYF. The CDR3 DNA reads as TGTGCCAGTAGGGGAGGGGAGTGGGAGACCCAGTACTTC.

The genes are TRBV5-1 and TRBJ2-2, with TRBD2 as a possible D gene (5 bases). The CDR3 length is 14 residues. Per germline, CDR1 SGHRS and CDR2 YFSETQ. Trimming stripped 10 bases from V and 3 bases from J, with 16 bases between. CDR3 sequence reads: CAVRTGTYTGELFF. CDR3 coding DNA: TGCGCCGTAAGGACGGGAACTTACACCGGGGAGCTGTTTTTT. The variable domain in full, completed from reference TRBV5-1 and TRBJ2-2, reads KAGVTQTPRYLIKTRGQQVTLSCSPISGHRSVSWYQQTPGQGLQFLFEYFSETQRNKGNFPGRFSGRQFSNSRSEMNVSTLELGDSALYLCAVRTGTYTGELFFGEGSRLTVL.

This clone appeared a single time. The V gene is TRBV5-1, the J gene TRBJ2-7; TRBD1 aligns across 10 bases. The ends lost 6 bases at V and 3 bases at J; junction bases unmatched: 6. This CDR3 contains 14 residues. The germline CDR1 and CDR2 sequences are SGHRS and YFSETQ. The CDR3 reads CASKPGTGDYEQYF. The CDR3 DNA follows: TGCGCCAGCAAGCCGGGGACAGGGGACTACGAGCAGTACTTC.

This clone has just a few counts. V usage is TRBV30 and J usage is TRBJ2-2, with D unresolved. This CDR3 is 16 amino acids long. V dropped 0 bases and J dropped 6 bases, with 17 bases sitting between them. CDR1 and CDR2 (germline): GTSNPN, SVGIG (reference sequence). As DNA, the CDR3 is TGTGCCTGGAGTGTACCCCCTAGTGCCAGACCCGGGGAGCTGTTTTTT. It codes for CAWSVPPSARPGELFF. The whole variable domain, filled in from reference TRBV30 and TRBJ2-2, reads SQTIHQWPATLVQPVGSPLSLECTVEGTSNPNLYWYRQAAGRGLQLLFYSVGIGQISSEVPQNLSASRPQDRQFILSSKKLLLSDSGFYLCAWSVPPSARPGELFFGEGSRLTVL.

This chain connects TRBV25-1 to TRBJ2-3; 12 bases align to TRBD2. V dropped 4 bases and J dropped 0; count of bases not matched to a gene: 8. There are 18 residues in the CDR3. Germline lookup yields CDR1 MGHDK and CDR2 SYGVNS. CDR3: CASSALLGTSGSTDTQYF. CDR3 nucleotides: TGTGCCAGCAGTGCTCTGCTTGGGACTAGCGGGAGCACAGATACGCAGTATTTT.

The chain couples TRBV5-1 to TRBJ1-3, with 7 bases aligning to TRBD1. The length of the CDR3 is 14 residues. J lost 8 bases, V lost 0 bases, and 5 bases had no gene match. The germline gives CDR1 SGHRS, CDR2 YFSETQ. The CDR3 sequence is CASSLDRGRDTIYF. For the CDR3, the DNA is TGCGCCAGCAGCTTGGACAGGGGTCGGGACACCATATATTTT.

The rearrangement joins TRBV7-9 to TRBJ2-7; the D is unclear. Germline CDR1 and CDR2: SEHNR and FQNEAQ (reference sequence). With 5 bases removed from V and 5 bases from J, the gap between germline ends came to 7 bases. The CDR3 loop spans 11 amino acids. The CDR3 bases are TGTGCCAGCAGCCGAGGAGACGAGCAGTACTTC. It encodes CASSRGDEQYF. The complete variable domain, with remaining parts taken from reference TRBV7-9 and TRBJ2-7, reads DTGVSQNPRHKITKRGQNVTFRCDPISEHNRLYWYRQTLGQGPEFLTYFQNEAQLEKSRLLSDRFSAERPKGSFSTLEIQRTEQGDSAMYLCASSRGDEQYFGPGTRLTVT.

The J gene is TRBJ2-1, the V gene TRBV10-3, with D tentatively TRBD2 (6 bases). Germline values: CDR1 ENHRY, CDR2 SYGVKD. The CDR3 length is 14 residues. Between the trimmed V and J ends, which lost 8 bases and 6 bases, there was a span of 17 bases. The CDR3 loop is CAISGSGGVNEQFF. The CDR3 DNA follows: TGTGCCATCTCCGGGAGTGGAGGGGTCAATGAGCAGTTCTTC.